This section outlines one T cell receptor (beta chain) sequence together with its context. Its antigen is not identified. The data were taken from a study of T-cell reconstitution after alpha-beta-depleted transplantation in children. Study conclusions and caveats: Some patients' high day-60 TCRbeta diversity was attributed to recipient cells surviving conditioning. Alpha-beta T cells present about two months after transplant were reported to originate from several hundred expanded graft clones. Diversity and T-cell counts at one year after transplant derived mostly from new T cells.

Using unique molecular identifiers, the investigators prepared the TCRbeta library. TCRdb re-derived calls from the PCR reads in MiXCR, one entry per CDR3 protein. The sample has roughly 570,000 distinct CDR3 sequences; roughly a quarter are singletons. The CDR3 extends over 15 amino acids. Germline V gene data show CDR1 as SGHDT and CDR2 as YYEEEE. V was cut by 0 bases and J by 4 bases, with 10 bases left in between. This clonotype was sampled from a boy less than two years old with Wiskott-Aldrich syndrome, due to receive a stem cell transplant. The rearrangement links TRBV5-6 to TRBJ2-2; a possible D gene is TRBD1 (5 bases). Specimen: PBMCs, collected before TCRalphabeta/CD19-depleted stem cell transplant. The CDR3 DNA reads TGTGCCAGCAGCTTGGTTGAGACAGCCACCGGGGAGCTGTTTTTT. It is translated as CASSLVETATGELFF.